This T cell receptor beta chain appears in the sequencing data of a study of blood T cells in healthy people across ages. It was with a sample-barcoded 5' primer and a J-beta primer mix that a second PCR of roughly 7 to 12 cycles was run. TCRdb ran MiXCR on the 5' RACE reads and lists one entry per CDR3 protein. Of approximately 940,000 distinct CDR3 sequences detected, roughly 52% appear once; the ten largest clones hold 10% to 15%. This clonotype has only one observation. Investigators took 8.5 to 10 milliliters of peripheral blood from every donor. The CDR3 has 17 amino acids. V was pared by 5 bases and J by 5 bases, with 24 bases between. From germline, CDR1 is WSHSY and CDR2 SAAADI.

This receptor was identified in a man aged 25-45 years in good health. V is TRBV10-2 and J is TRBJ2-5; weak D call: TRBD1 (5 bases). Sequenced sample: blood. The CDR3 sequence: CASSKPAVRDGLETQYF. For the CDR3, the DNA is TGCGCCAGCAGTAAGCCCGCTGTCAGGGATGGATTGGAGACCCAGTACTTC.